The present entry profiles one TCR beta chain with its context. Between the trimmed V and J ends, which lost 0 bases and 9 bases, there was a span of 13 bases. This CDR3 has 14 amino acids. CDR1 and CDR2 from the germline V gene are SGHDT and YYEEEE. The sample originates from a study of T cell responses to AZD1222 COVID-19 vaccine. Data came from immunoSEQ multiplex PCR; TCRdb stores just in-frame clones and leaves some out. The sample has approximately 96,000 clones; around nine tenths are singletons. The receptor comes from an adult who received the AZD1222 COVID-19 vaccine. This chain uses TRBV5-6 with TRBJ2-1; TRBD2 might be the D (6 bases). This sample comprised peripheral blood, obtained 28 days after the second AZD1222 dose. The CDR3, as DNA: TGTGCCAGCAGCTTGGGACTAGGTGTTAGTGAGCAGTTCTTC. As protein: CASSLGLGVSEQFF.